This T cell receptor (beta chain) was recovered during a study of T cells in Graves' hyperthyroidism and ophthalmopathy. Regions amplified from RNA transcripts were the TCR beta CDR3 regions. Using the HTBI primer set, a first-round RT-PCR was run on the TCR CDR3. Each CDR3 protein is one row after TCRdb ran MiXCR on the multiplex PCR reads. The table records some 510,000 distinct CDR3 sequences, about 20% of them present only once. The V end was cut by 5 bases, the J end by 4 bases, with 14 bases between. Germline V gene data show CDR1 as MNHNS and CDR2 as SASEGT. The CDR3 extends over 14 amino acids. This clonotype was found many times. Graves' hyperthyroidism without ophthalmopathy progression within 18 months was termed stable. In patients aged 18 to 65, hyperthyroidism was newly diagnosed, with duration under 2 months. Exclusion followed for patients with uncontrolled infection, other autoimmune disease, pregnancy or lactation.

The TCR comes from a man younger than 35 with Graves' hyperthyroidism. The chain is built from TRBV6-1 and TRBJ1-1; weak D call: TRBD1 (6 bases). The sequenced material came from blood. The CDR3 reads CASSQQGRTTEAFF. The CDR3 region has the DNA TGTGCCAGCAGTCAACAGGGTAGGACCACTGAAGCTTTCTTT.